One and the same sample provided the 25 T cell receptor beta chains below, sequenced in a study of T cell responses to AZD1222 COVID-19 vaccine. Sequencing used immunoSEQ multiplex PCR; TCRdb keeps in-frame clones, though not all of them. The sample consists of about 120,000 clones, roughly nine tenths of them appearing once. The sequences come from peripheral blood, collected on day 0 of AZD1222 vaccination. The receptors stem from an adult in good health.

The gene calls are TRBV19 and TRBJ1-1; D unclear. Trimming left V 6 bases short and J 8 bases short, with 10 bases between. Germline V lookup: CDR1 LNHDA, CDR2 SQIVND (reference sequence). The CDR3 is 11 amino acids. The CDR3 DNA follows: TGTGCCAGTAGGATCCGGGTCGAAGCTTTCTTT. Its protein product is CASRIRVEAFF.

The chain uses TRBV9 and TRBJ2-1; 7 nucleotides match TRBD2. Germline values: CDR1 SGDLS, CDR2 YYNGEE. After removal of 0 bases from V and 5 bases from J, the junction contained 2 bases not matched to a gene. CDR3 length: 14 amino acids. This CDR3 reads CASSVVGRDNEQFF. CDR3 in DNA: TGTGCCAGCAGCGTAGTGGGGAGGGACAATGAGCAGTTCTTC.

The V call is TRBV7-2, the J call TRBJ1-1; 10 bases match TRBD1. J was trimmed by 5 bases and V by 5 bases; bases with no gene match: 11. Germline V CDR1 and CDR2: SGHTA, FQGNSA. The CDR3 length is 16 residues. CDR3 DNA sequence: TGTGCCAGCAGCCACCGGGACAGGGGTTTCTTTACTGAAGCTTTCTTT. Translation gives CASSHRDRGFFTEAFF.

This chain joins TRBV27 and TRBJ2-1; D might be TRBD1 (5 bases). This CDR3 spans 15 amino acids. Trimming cost V 7 bases and J 3 bases, with 16 bases left between them. Germline CDR1 reads MNHEY; CDR2 reads SMNVEV (reference sequence). CDR3 sequence reads: CASKSYRRDYNEQFF. The DNA for the CDR3 is TGTGCCAGCAAATCATACAGGAGAGACTACAATGAGCAGTTCTTC.

The chain has TRBV6-5 and TRBJ1-2; possibly TRBD1 for D (5 bases). V was pared by 5 bases and J by 3 bases, with 13 bases between. The CDR3 runs to 14 residues. In germline, CDR1 is MNHEY, CDR2 SVGAGI. The CDR3 is CASSQGARHYGYTF. CDR3 DNA sequence: TGTGCCAGCAGTCAGGGAGCCAGGCACTATGGCTACACCTTC.

V gene TRBV5-1 combines with J gene TRBJ2-3, with TRBD1 as a possible D gene (5 bases). The length of the CDR3 is 17 residues. The germline V gene encodes CDR1 SGHRS and CDR2 YFSETQ. V shed 4 bases and J shed 6 bases, with 24 bases lying between them. The chain's CDR3 is CASSHPRRSGQGDTQYF. The CDR3 DNA follows: TGCGCCAGCAGCCATCCTCGACGCTCGGGCCAGGGTGATACGCAGTATTTT.

This clone was counted once. The chain uses TRBV20-1 and TRBJ1-4; no definite D call. V lost 2 bases and J 8 bases, leaving 6 bases between the germline ends. The length of the CDR3 is 11 residues. Per germline, CDR1 DFQATT and CDR2 SNEGSKA (reference sequence). The CDR3: CSARTGEKLFF. In nucleotides, the CDR3 is TGCAGTGCTAGAACGGGGGAAAAACTGTTTTTT.

The chain uses TRBV2 and TRBJ1-1; D is possibly TRBD1 (6 bases). V was trimmed by 10 bases and J by 3 bases, leaving 12 bases between them. Germline V lookup: CDR1 SNHLY, CDR2 FYNNEI. This CDR3 is 12 amino acids long. The CDR3 loop is CAILRGDTEAFF. CDR3 DNA: TGTGCCATTCTAAGGGGGGACACTGAAGCTTTCTTT.

The V and J genes are TRBV5-1 and TRBJ1-2, with TRBD1 matching over 8 bases. V dropped 4 bases and J dropped 2; count of bases not matched to a gene: 4. The germline V gene has CDR1 SGHRS and CDR2 YFSETQ. CDR3 length: 14 residues. CDR3 DNA: TGCGCCAGCAGCCTGGACAGGGTCAACTATGGCTACACCTTC. It is translated as CASSLDRVNYGYTF. The variable domain in full, with the rest retrieved from reference TRBV5-1 and TRBJ1-2, is KAGVTQTPRYLIKTRGQQVTLSCSPISGHRSVSWYQQTPGQGLQFLFEYFSETQRNKGNFPGRFSGRQFSNSRSEMNVSTLELGDSALYLCASSLDRVNYGYTFGSGTRLTVV.

The rearrangement links TRBV7-6 to TRBJ2-3; D is unresolved. Germline values: CDR1 SGHVS, CDR2 FNYEAQ. Trimming shortened V by 2 bases and J by 1 base, and 7 bases separated the two germline ends. This CDR3 region has 14 residues. DNA of the CDR3: TGTGCCAGCAGCTTAACGGACGGCACAGATACGCAGTATTTT. Protein product: CASSLTDGTDTQYF.

The V call is TRBV28, the J call TRBJ2-2; D uncertain. CDR3 length: 13 residues. The germline V and J ends were trimmed by 3 bases and 5 bases, with 7 bases remaining between them. Germline V gene data show CDR1 as MDHEN and CDR2 as SYDVKM. The DNA of the CDR3 is TGTGCCAGCAGTTTCATTAGGACCGGGGAGCTGTTTTTT. This translates into CASSFIRTGELFF.

The J gene is TRBJ2-1, the V gene TRBV10-3; 9 bases are shared with TRBD1. The CDR3 runs to 17 residues. V shed 6 bases and J 0 bases; nucleotides not matched to a gene: 9. Per germline, CDR1 ENHRY and CDR2 SYGVKD. This CDR3 is CAISQGQGRNSYNEQFF. The CDR3 DNA follows: TGTGCCATCAGCCAAGGACAGGGGAGGAACTCCTACAATGAGCAGTTCTTC.

This chain connects TRBV5-1 to TRBJ2-6; D unresolved. Trimming shortened V by 0 bases and J by 0 bases, and 4 bases separated the two germline ends. This CDR3 comprises 15 residues. Germline V gene lookup returns CDR1 SGHRS and CDR2 YFSETQ. CDR3 amino acids: CASSLESSGANVLTF. The CDR3 nucleotides are TGCGCCAGCAGCTTGGAGAGCTCTGGGGCCAACGTCCTGACTTTC.

The V and J genes are TRBV10-2 and TRBJ1-2, with D possibly matching TRBD1 (5 bases). The CDR3 covers 14 residues. Germline CDR1 is WSHSY and CDR2 is SAAADI. V shed 8 bases and J shed 0 bases, with 13 bases lying between them. The CDR3 DNA sequence: TGCGCCAGCGGAGAGGGGCGATCTAACTATGGCTACACCTTC. This sequence encodes CASGEGRSNYGYTF.

The CDR3 loop reads CAWSMGLHLGGYTF. The CDR3 DNA sequence: TGTGCCTGGAGTATGGGACTCCACCTGGGTGGCTACACCTTC. V usage is TRBV30 and J usage is TRBJ1-2; D possibly corresponds to TRBD1 (5 bases). The CDR3 is made up of 14 amino acids. Per the germline V gene, CDR1 is GTSNPN and CDR2 is SVGIG (reference sequence). The V end lost 2 bases, the J end lost 7 bases, and 17 bases lay between the germline ends. The full variable domain, its missing parts supplied by reference TRBV30 and TRBJ1-2, is SQTIHQWPATLVQPVGSPLSLECTVEGTSNPNLYWYRQAAGRGLQLLFYSVGIGQISSEVPQNLSASRPQDRQFILSSKKLLLSDSGFYLCAWSMGLHLGGYTFGSGTRLTVV.

The rearrangement joins TRBV6-5 to TRBJ1-4; D perhaps matches TRBD1 (6 bases). This CDR3 region has 16 residues. Deletions cut 2 bases from V and 8 bases from J, with 18 bases between. Germline V gene data show CDR1 as MNHEY and CDR2 as SVGAGI. CDR3 coding DNA: TGTGCCAGCAGTTACCAGAGGGGAGGGGGTTGGGAAAAACTGTTTTTT. Translated, it gives CASSYQRGGGWEKLFF.

The genes are TRBV29-1 and TRBJ1-2; D uncertain. Looked up from germline, CDR1 is SQVTM and CDR2 is ANQGSEA. V lost 5 bases, J lost 3 bases, and 13 bases lay in between. The CDR3 loop spans 13 amino acids. The chain's CDR3 is CSVISGRDYGYTF. The CDR3 region has the DNA TGCAGCGTTATCTCGGGAAGGGACTATGGCTACACCTTC.

There are a few counts of this clone. This chain connects TRBV19 to TRBJ2-5; D perhaps matches TRBD2 (7 bases). Trimming took 3 bases from V and 7 from J, leaving 12 bases between them. The CDR3 totals 13 residues. The germline V gene encodes CDR1 LNHDA and CDR2 SQIVND (reference sequence). As DNA, the CDR3 is TGTGCCAGTAGTATTAAAGGGGGGGGGACCCAGTACTTC. Translated: CASSIKGGGTQYF.

The CDR3 protein is CATSATGGTDTQYF. The CDR3 DNA reads TGTGCCACCAGTGCGACGGGAGGGACAGATACGCAGTATTTT. The chain recombines TRBV24-1 with TRBJ2-3; 8 bases map to TRBD2. The CDR3 has 14 amino acids. Trimming removed 5 bases from V and 3 bases from J; junction bases left unmatched: 3. Germline V gene sequence: CDR1 KGHDR, CDR2 SFDVKD.

The chain links TRBV2 to TRBJ1-2, with D possibly being TRBD1 (6 bases). V lost 4 bases, J lost 8 bases, and 11 bases lay in between. The CDR3 covers 12 residues. Germline CDR1 is SNHLY and CDR2 is FYNNEI. The CDR3 loop is CASSASGDGYTF. As DNA, the CDR3 is TGTGCCAGCAGTGCCTCAGGGGACGGCTACACCTTC.

This clone came up once. The CDR3 nucleotides are TGTGCCAGCAGTCTAGGGGCTAGCAGCCAAGAGACCCAGTACTTC. Translating gives CASSLGASSQETQYF. The gene calls are TRBV28 and TRBJ2-5; D could derive from TRBD1 or TRBD2 (5 bases each). This CDR3 is 15 amino acids long. Germline CDR1 and CDR2: MDHEN and SYDVKM. Deletions cut 5 bases from V and 1 base from J, with 14 bases between. Complete variable domain (other parts from reference TRBV28 and TRBJ2-5): DVKVTQSSRYLVKRTGEKVFLECVQDMDHENMFWYRQDPGLGLRLIYFSYDVKMKEKGDIPEGYSVSREKKERFSLILESASTNQTSMYLCASSLGASSQETQYFGPGTRLLVL.

This rearrangement joins TRBV11-2 to TRBJ1-4; 10 nucleotides match TRBD1. The germline gives CDR1 SGHAT, CDR2 FQNNGV. This CDR3 spans 16 amino acids. Trimming removed 3 bases from V and 6 bases from J; junction bases left unmatched: 7. CDR3 protein: CASSFRRTGGHEKLFF. CDR3 coding DNA: TGTGCCAGCAGCTTTAGACGGACAGGGGGGCATGAAAAACTGTTTTTT.

The gene calls are TRBV3-1 (or the pseudogene TRBV3-2) and TRBJ2-4; D is possibly TRBD2 (6 bases). Trimming removed 1 base at V and 8 bases at J, with 18 bases between. The CDR3 runs 16 residues. The V gene's germline CDR1 is LGHDT and CDR2 YNNKEL (reference sequence). The chain's CDR3 is CASSQVFGGVRDIQYF. The DNA of the CDR3 is TGTGCCAGCAGCCAAGTTTTTGGAGGGGTCCGGGACATTCAGTACTTC.

This chain uses TRBV7-9 with TRBJ2-7; 11 nucleotides match TRBD2. With 5 bases clipped from V and 0 bases from J, the junction kept 12 bases outside the gene matches. The CDR3 totals 18 residues. The germline V gene encodes CDR1 SEHNR and CDR2 FQNEAQ (reference sequence). The CDR3: CASSGPGTSGPSSYEQYF. CDR3 nucleotide sequence: TGTGCCAGCAGCGGTCCCGGGACTAGCGGCCCCAGCTCCTACGAGCAGTACTTC.

This clone was seen a single time. The chain has TRBV20-1 and TRBJ2-7; weak D call: TRBD2 (5 bases). This CDR3 has 11 residues. Trimming removed 6 bases at V and 7 bases at J, with 13 bases between. Germline V lookup: CDR1 DFQATT, CDR2 SNEGSKA (reference sequence). This CDR3 reads CSARLTGEQYF. Here the CDR3 DNA reads TGCAGTGCCCGTTTAACGGGAGAGCAGTACTTC.